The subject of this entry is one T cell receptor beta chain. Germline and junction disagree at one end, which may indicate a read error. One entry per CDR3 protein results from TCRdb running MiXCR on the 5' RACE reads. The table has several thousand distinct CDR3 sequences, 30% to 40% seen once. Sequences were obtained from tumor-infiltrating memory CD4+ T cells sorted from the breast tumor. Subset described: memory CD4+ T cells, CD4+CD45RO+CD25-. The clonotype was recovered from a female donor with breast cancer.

CDR3 sequence (DNA): TGTGCCAGCGGCTTCCAAGAGACCCAGTGCTTC. Translated: CASGFQETQCF. The genes are TRBV5-6 and TRBJ2-5; no clear D. CDR3 size: 11 residues. Per the germline V gene, CDR1 is SGHDT and CDR2 is YYEEEE.